What follows are 8 T cell receptor beta chains derived from one specimen sequenced in a study of a mutant IDH1 vaccine in newly diagnosed glioma. Time point given: week 23, last vaccination. Topical imiquimod was applied with each vaccine dose, which held 300 ug of mutant IDH1 20-mer peptide. The data were produced by immunoSEQ multiplex PCR, yet TCRdb's version contains in-frame clones alone and is incomplete. Among 65,000 or so clones listed, 70% to 90% were seen once. These TCRs are of unknown antigen specificity. The sequenced sample was PBMCs, obtained from a glioma patient whose treatment included an IDH1 peptide vaccine. These receptors all stem from a man aged 25 to 40 with glioma.

This clone was counted a few times. The V call is TRBV4-2, the J call TRBJ1-1; weak D call: TRBD1 (6 bases). The CDR3 covers 17 residues. Deletions cut 4 bases from V and 3 bases from J, with 21 bases between. Germline values: CDR1 LGHNA, CDR2 YNFKEQ. The chain's CDR3 is CASSPGVEQGGHTEAFF. The CDR3, as DNA: TGTGCCAGCAGCCCCGGTGTGGAACAGGGAGGACACACTGAAGCTTTCTTT.

This clone was seen just once. The chain uses TRBV7-9 and TRBJ1-4; 10 bases align to TRBD1. V shed 5 bases and J 6 bases; nucleotides not matched to a gene: 9. From germline, CDR1 is SEHNR and CDR2 FQNEAQ (reference sequence). This CDR3 contains 16 residues. The CDR3 reads CASSDRDRGRDEKLFF. The DNA for the CDR3 is TGTGCCAGCAGCGATCGAGACAGGGGGCGTGATGAAAAACTGTTTTTT.

The chain joins TRBV5-1 to TRBJ2-2; TRBD2 aligns across 8 bases. Germline V gene sequence: CDR1 SGHRS, CDR2 YFSETQ. CDR3 length: 17 residues. Trimming cost V 3 bases and J 3 bases; bases outside gene matches: 10. The CDR3, as DNA: TGCGCCAGCAGCTGGACCCCTTGGCGGGGGGACACCGGGGAGCTGTTTTTT. Residues: CASSWTPWRGDTGELFF.

There are a few counts of this clone. The CDR3 sequence: CASSAGTGFAEAFF. CDR3 nucleotide sequence: TGTGCCAGCAGCGCAGGGACAGGGTTTGCTGAAGCTTTCTTT. The chain combines TRBV7-9 with TRBJ1-1; 9 nucleotides agree with TRBD1. V lost 5 bases and J lost 6; bases outside the gene matches: 7. The length of the CDR3 is 14 residues. Germline CDR1 SEHNR, CDR2 FQNEAQ (reference sequence).

The V call is TRBV5-5, the J call TRBJ2-1; 9 nucleotides match TRBD1. The trim removed 7 bases at V and 8 bases at J, leaving 16 bases unmatched. Per germline, CDR1 SGHKS and CDR2 YYEKEE (reference sequence). The CDR3 has 16 amino acids. CDR3 nucleotide sequence: TGTGCCAGCGGCCAATACCCTCCGGGACAGGGAGATGAGCAGTTCTTC. Its translation: CASGQYPPGQGDEQFF. The entire variable domain, with the rest obtained from reference TRBV5-5 and TRBJ2-1, is as follows: DAGVTQSPTHLIKTRGQQVTLRCSPISGHKSVSWYQQVLGQGPQFIFQYYEKEERGRGNFPDRFSARQFPNYSSELNVNALLLGDSALYLCASGQYPPGQGDEQFFGPGTRLTVL.

The rearrangement links TRBV25-1 to TRBJ1-4; 7 bases match TRBD1. The germline gives CDR1 MGHDK, CDR2 SYGVNS. With V trimmed by 4 bases and J by 15 bases, 5 bases remained unmatched. CDR3 length equals 11 residues. In DNA form, the CDR3 reads TGTGCCAGCAGTGCAGGGGGTAGTTTGTTTTTT. This encodes CASSAGGSLFF.

The chain combines TRBV7-2 with TRBJ2-7; D is undetermined. Trimming shortened V by 2 bases and J by 0 bases, and 8 bases separated the two germline ends. Per the germline V gene, CDR1 is SGHTA and CDR2 is FQGNSA. The CDR3 spans 14 residues. CDR3 nucleotides: TGTGCCAGCAGCTTAATGAAGGCCTCCTACGAGCAGTACTTC. As protein: CASSLMKASYEQYF.

The CDR3 sequence: CASTYILDPGPEAFF. The CDR3 region has the DNA TGTGCCAGCACCTACATTCTCGACCCCGGTCCTGAAGCTTTCTTT. This rearrangement joins TRBV2 to TRBJ1-1, with unresolved D. The germline gives CDR1 SNHLY, CDR2 FYNNEI. The CDR3 length is 15 residues. V lost 7 bases and J 6 bases, leaving 21 bases between the germline ends.